This passage covers 21 T cell receptor beta chains from one sample sequenced in a study of blood T cell repertoires in COVID-19. Measured with immunoSEQ multiplex PCR; TCRdb has only the in-frame clones, and not every one. The sample includes 50,000 to 60,000 clones, roughly 86% of them seen just once. The sequenced sample was peripheral blood. The receptors come from a man aged 40-49 years with COVID-19, enrolled during active disease.

The chain links TRBV9 to TRBJ2-7, with TRBD1 identical over 10 bases. Germline V gene lookup returns CDR1 SGDLS and CDR2 YYNGEE. V lost 2 bases and J lost 7; bases outside the gene matches: 9. The CDR3 spans 15 residues. The CDR3 region has the DNA TGTGCCAGCAGCGTCCGGGACAGGGGAGTTGGGGAGCAGTACTTC. It is translated as CASSVRDRGVGEQYF.

This chain uses TRBV5-1 with TRBJ1-6, with D tentatively TRBD1 (6 bases). Trimming left V 5 bases short and J 4 bases short, with 16 bases between. The CDR3 spans 16 residues. In germline, CDR1 is SGHRS, CDR2 YFSETQ. CDR3 nucleotides: TGCGCCAGCAGACGCACCGGGACACAATATAATTCACCCCTCCACTTT. It specifies CASRRTGTQYNSPLHF.

The rearrangement uses TRBV7-8 and TRBJ1-2, with D unclear. V lost 5 bases and J lost 0, with 10 bases in between. Per germline, CDR1 SGHVS and CDR2 FQNEAQ. The CDR3 runs to 14 residues. Written as DNA, the CDR3 is TGTGCCAGCAGCCCCGACACAACTAACTATGGCTACACCTTC. This encodes CASSPDTTNYGYTF.

This clone occurred a few times. V gene TRBV20-1 combines with J gene TRBJ2-5, with D tentatively TRBD2 (6 bases). CDR3 length equals 13 residues. CDR1 and CDR2 from the germline V gene are DFQATT and SNEGSKA (reference sequence). V was pared by 3 bases and J by 0 bases, with 8 bases between. CDR3 nucleotides: TGCAGTGCTAGTCGGGAGAACCAAGAGACCCAGTACTTC. Amino acid sequence: CSASRENQETQYF.

The genes are TRBV9 and TRBJ1-2; the match to TRBD1 covers 12 bases. V lost 4 bases and J lost 8; bases outside the gene matches: 9. The CDR3 spans 15 residues. CDR1 and CDR2 (germline): SGDLS, YYNGEE. The CDR3 sequence is CASSTGTGGARGYTF. The CDR3 DNA reads as TGTGCCAGCAGCACCGGGACAGGGGGCGCGAGAGGCTACACCTTC.

V and J are TRBV7-8 and TRBJ1-3, with D possibly matching TRBD1 (5 bases). CDR3 length: 15 residues. With 1 base removed from V and 2 bases from J, the gap between germline ends came to 9 bases. CDR1 is SGHVS, CDR2 FQNEAQ, per germline. This CDR3 reads CASSLVQGAGNTIYF. The CDR3 DNA reads TGTGCCAGCAGCTTAGTTCAGGGCGCTGGAAACACCATATATTTT.

The V gene is TRBV29-1, the J gene TRBJ1-1, with D perhaps TRBD1 (5 bases). CDR1 SQVTM and CDR2 ANQGSEA come from the germline V gene. The germline V and J ends were trimmed by 6 bases and 2 bases, with 13 bases remaining between them. This CDR3 region has 13 residues. The CDR3 nucleotides are TGCAGCGTCGCCCTGGACACAAACACTGAAGCTTTCTTT. This sequence encodes CSVALDTNTEAFF.

The table lists this clone with a few counts. The V call is TRBV24-1, the J call TRBJ1-2, with D possibly TRBD1 on 6 matching bases. Between the trimmed V and J ends, which lost 4 bases and 8 bases, there was a span of 13 bases. CDR1 is KGHDR and CDR2 is SFDVKD in the germline V gene. The CDR3 covers 13 residues. CDR3 bases: TGTGCCACCAGTGAGGGCGGGGGGCGCGGCTACACCTTC. Residues: CATSEGGGRGYTF.

The chain carries TRBV10-3 and TRBJ2-1; unclear D gene. The length of the CDR3 is 12 residues. Germline V gene sequence: CDR1 ENHRY, CDR2 SYGVKD. The V end was cut by 0 bases, the J end by 9 bases, with 6 bases between. DNA of the CDR3: TGTGCCATCAGTGAGTCCCCTCCTGAGCAGTTCTTC. It codes for CAISESPPEQFF.

The V call is TRBV7-9, the J call TRBJ2-3; 15 nucleotides agree with TRBD2. CDR1 is SEHNR and CDR2 is FQNEAQ in the germline V gene (reference sequence). This CDR3 is built from 17 residues. The V segment lost 5 bases and the J segment 8 bases; nucleotides outside the gene matches: 11. In DNA, the CDR3 is TGTGCCAGCAGCCCGACCGAGGGACTAGCGGGGGGTGGTACGCAGTATTTT. Amino acids: CASSPTEGLAGGGTQYF.

The J gene is TRBJ1-1, the V gene TRBV29-1; D is possibly TRBD1 (5 bases). This CDR3 has 11 residues. The germline V gene has CDR1 SQVTM and CDR2 ANQGSEA. Trimming shortened V by 7 bases and J by 4 bases, and 10 bases separated the two germline ends. Here the CDR3 DNA reads TGCAGCGGCGTCCAGGGCACTGAAGCTTTCTTT. This gives the protein CSGVQGTEAFF.

The V and J genes are TRBV5-1 and TRBJ2-3, with D possibly TRBD2 on 6 matching bases. The CDR3 sequence is 14 residues long. CDR1 and CDR2 (germline): SGHRS, YFSETQ. Trimming left V 0 bases short and J 5 bases short, with 10 bases between. The CDR3 reads CASSLGLGGDTQYF. DNA for the CDR3: TGCGCCAGCAGCTTGGGGCTCGGGGGAGATACGCAGTATTTT.

The chain carries TRBV5-5 and TRBJ2-3; 11 bases fit TRBD2. The CDR3 contains 16 residues. Germline assignment: CDR1 SGHKS and CDR2 YYEKEE (reference sequence). Trimming removed 2 bases from V and 2 bases from J; junction bases left unmatched: 4. The chain's CDR3 is CASSLLAGEPTDTQYF. The CDR3 region has the DNA TGTGCCAGCAGCTTACTAGCGGGGGAGCCCACAGATACGCAGTATTTT.

The gene calls are TRBV3-1 (or the pseudogene TRBV3-2) and TRBJ1-5; D is possibly TRBD1 (5 bases). The CDR3 runs to 17 residues. In germline, CDR1 is LGHDT, CDR2 YNNKEL (reference sequence). With 8 bases removed from V and 7 bases from J, the gap between germline ends came to 27 bases. The CDR3 DNA sequence: TGTGCCAGCCTTGTCCACGGGACTCGTAGAGAGGGACAGCCCCAGCATTTT. It translates to CASLVHGTRREGQPQHF.

The rearrangement links TRBV19 to TRBJ1-2; 12 nucleotides match TRBD1. V lost 5 bases and J lost 2; bases outside the gene matches: 9. CDR3 length equals 17 residues. CDR1 is LNHDA, CDR2 SQIVND, per germline (reference sequence). CDR3 sequence reads: CASSSPGQGALNYGYTF. The DNA of the CDR3 is TGTGCCAGTAGTTCGCCGGGACAGGGGGCCCTCAACTATGGCTACACCTTC.

The V call is TRBV11-3, the J call TRBJ2-7; D not certain. This CDR3 has 15 residues. Trimming removed 1 base at V and 0 bases at J, with 10 bases between. Germline CDR1 and CDR2: SGHNT and YENEEA. The CDR3: CASSLARISSYEQYF. The CDR3 nucleotides read TGTGCCAGCAGCTTAGCTCGTATCAGCTCCTACGAGCAGTACTTC.

The CDR3 coding sequence is TGTGCCTGGAGTGCTTCTACCTATGGCTACACCTTC. Amino acids: CAWSASTYGYTF. V is TRBV30 and J is TRBJ1-2, with D hard to call. Trimming left V 1 base short and J 4 bases short, with 7 bases between. The germline V gene has CDR1 GTSNPN and CDR2 SVGIG (reference sequence). This CDR3 has 12 residues.

The chain combines TRBV30 with TRBJ2-7; D may be TRBD1 (6 bases). Per the germline V gene, CDR1 is GTSNPN and CDR2 is SVGIG (reference sequence). The CDR3 is 12 residues long. V lost 4 bases and J 3 bases, leaving 10 bases between the germline ends. The CDR3 nucleotides read TGTGCCTGGACAACAGGGAACTACGAGCAGTACTTC. The encoded protein is CAWTTGNYEQYF.

The sample holds one count of this clone. V and J are TRBV19 and TRBJ2-5; D unclear. CDR1 LNHDA and CDR2 SQIVND come from the germline V gene (reference sequence). V was clipped by 5 bases and J by 5 bases, with 12 bases between them. The length of the CDR3 is 13 residues. CDR3 nucleotide sequence: TGTGCCAGTAGTGGGCACGGAAGGGAGACCCAGTACTTC. It is translated as CASSGHGRETQYF.

The chain combines TRBV28 with TRBJ1-4; 8 bases map to TRBD1. Germline V CDR1 and CDR2: MDHEN, SYDVKM. The CDR3 is made up of 11 amino acids. The J segment lost 7 bases and the V segment lost 8 bases, leaving 0 bases of the junction unmatched. The CDR3 loop reads CASGTGEKLFF. CDR3 nucleotides: TGTGCCAGCGGGACAGGTGAAAAACTGTTTTTT.

CDR3 nucleotides: TGTGCCAGCAACCTAAGGGGCTTCCATCAGCCCCAGCATTTT. This translates into CASNLRGFHQPQHF. V and J are TRBV28 and TRBJ1-5, with TRBD1 as a possible D gene (5 bases). Germline V gene lookup returns CDR1 MDHEN and CDR2 SYDVKM. V was cut by 7 bases and J by 5 bases, with 15 bases left in between. The CDR3 loop spans 14 amino acids.